The 9 T cell receptor beta chains listed next were all sequenced from one sample in a study of cytomegalovirus exposure and HLA in healthy donors. PCR was performed using 60 Vbeta and 13 Jbeta primers. Sequencing used immunoSEQ multiplex PCR; TCRdb keeps in-frame clones, though not all of them. The sample consists of 150,000 to 200,000 clones, roughly four fifths of them appearing once. The source material was PBMCs. These TCRs come from a woman in her thirties or forties in good health and CMV-seronegative.

CDR3 region: CASSFSITSFYNEQFF. In DNA, the CDR3 is TGTGCCAGCAGTTTCAGTATCACTAGCTTCTACAATGAGCAGTTCTTC. The gene calls are TRBV27 and TRBJ2-1; the D gene is possibly TRBD2 (6 bases). V lost 3 bases and J 3 bases, leaving 15 bases between the germline ends. This CDR3 is built from 16 residues. CDR1 is MNHEY and CDR2 is SMNVEV in the germline V gene (reference sequence).

This rearrangement joins TRBV5-4 to TRBJ1-4, with 11 nucleotides matching TRBD1. This CDR3 region has 14 residues. Germline V gene sequence: CDR1 SGHNT, CDR2 YYREEE (reference sequence). Germline trimming cut 9 bases from V and 3 bases from J; bases unmatched to any gene: 4. The CDR3 region has the DNA TGTGCCACCGGGACAGGGGGGGCTAATGAAAAACTGTTTTTT. It yields the protein CATGTGGANEKLFF.

The chain uses TRBV7-3 and TRBJ2-5, with D perhaps matching TRBD2 (7 bases). CDR1 is SGHTA, CDR2 FQGTGA, per germline. The CDR3 has 16 amino acids. The V and J ends lost 3 bases and 4 bases respectively, with 18 bases between them. CDR3 nucleotides: TGTGCCAGCAGCTTCGGAGGGGGGGGTTTGGGAGAGACCCAGTACTTC. Its protein product is CASSFGGGGLGETQYF. Supplemented by reference TRBV7-3 and TRBJ2-5, the full variable domain reads GAGVSQTPSNKVTEKGKYVELRCDPISGHTALYWYRQSLGQGPEFLIYFQGTGAADDSGLPNDRFFAVRPEGSVSTLKIQRTERGDSAVYLCASSFGGGGLGETQYFGPGTRLLVL.

The V gene is TRBV19, the J gene TRBJ1-2; tentative D call: TRBD1 (6 bases). The ends were cut back, 3 bases at V and 4 bases at J, with 12 bases in the middle. From germline, CDR1 is LNHDA and CDR2 SQIVND (reference sequence). The CDR3 has 14 amino acids. CDR3 coding DNA: TGTGCCAGTAGTATGGGACAAGTCCCCTATGGCTACACCTTC. Its protein product is CASSMGQVPYGYTF.

This clone has just one count. The chain employs TRBV5-1 and TRBJ2-1; TRBD2 matches 7 bases. The CDR3 is 14 amino acids. Per germline, CDR1 SGHRS and CDR2 YFSETQ. Trimming at V came to 0 bases and at J to 6 bases, leaving 3 bases not matched to a gene. CDR3 sequence: CASSLGLAFNEQFF. CDR3 nucleotide sequence: TGCGCCAGCAGCTTGGGACTAGCATTCAATGAGCAGTTCTTC. Full variable domain (rest looked up from reference TRBV5-1 and TRBJ2-1): KAGVTQTPRYLIKTRGQQVTLSCSPISGHRSVSWYQQTPGQGLQFLFEYFSETQRNKGNFPGRFSGRQFSNSRSEMNVSTLELGDSALYLCASSLGLAFNEQFFGPGTRLTVL.

V usage is TRBV29-1 and J usage is TRBJ1-1; no reliable D call. CDR3 size: 13 residues. CDR1 and CDR2 (germline): SQVTM, ANQGSEA. V lost 4 bases to trimming and J lost 3 bases, with 12 bases between them. CDR3: CSVVWTQDTEAFF. Here the CDR3 DNA reads TGCAGCGTTGTGTGGACTCAGGACACTGAAGCTTTCTTT. The variable domain in full, with the rest retrieved from reference TRBV29-1 and TRBJ1-1, is SAVISQKPSRDICQRGTSLTIQCQVDSQVTMMFWYRQQPGQSLTLIATANQGSEATYESGFVIDKFPISRPNLTFSTLTVSNMSPEDSSIYLCSVVWTQDTEAFFGQGTRLTVV.

CDR3 nucleotide sequence: TGTGCCAGCACCGGCCCAGCGGGGGGGCGGGAGACCCAGTACTTC. The encoded protein is CASTGPAGGRETQYF. This rearrangement joins TRBV5-4 to TRBJ2-5; 10 bases fit TRBD2. J lost 5 bases, V lost 6 bases, and 10 bases had no gene match. The length of the CDR3 is 15 residues. Germline V gene lookup returns CDR1 SGHNT and CDR2 YYREEE (reference sequence).

This rearrangement joins TRBV7-8 to TRBJ1-5; D is ambiguous. The length of the CDR3 is 15 residues. CDR1 SGHVS and CDR2 FQNEAQ come from the germline V gene. V was trimmed by 5 bases and J by 1 base, leaving 12 bases between them. The CDR3 DNA follows: TGTGCCAGCAGCCTTCTCGGTTTGAGCAATCAGCCCCAGCATTTT. Translation gives CASSLLGLSNQPQHF.

The rearrangement uses TRBV5-1 and TRBJ2-2; 9 bases align to TRBD1. This CDR3 contains 19 residues. The V segment lost 0 bases and the J segment 4 bases; nucleotides outside the gene matches: 13. CDR1 and CDR2 (germline): SGHRS, YFSETQ. CDR3 protein: CASSLAAGTGWRITGELFF. The CDR3 DNA sequence: TGCGCCAGCAGCTTGGCCGCCGGGACAGGGTGGCGGATCACCGGGGAGCTGTTTTTT.